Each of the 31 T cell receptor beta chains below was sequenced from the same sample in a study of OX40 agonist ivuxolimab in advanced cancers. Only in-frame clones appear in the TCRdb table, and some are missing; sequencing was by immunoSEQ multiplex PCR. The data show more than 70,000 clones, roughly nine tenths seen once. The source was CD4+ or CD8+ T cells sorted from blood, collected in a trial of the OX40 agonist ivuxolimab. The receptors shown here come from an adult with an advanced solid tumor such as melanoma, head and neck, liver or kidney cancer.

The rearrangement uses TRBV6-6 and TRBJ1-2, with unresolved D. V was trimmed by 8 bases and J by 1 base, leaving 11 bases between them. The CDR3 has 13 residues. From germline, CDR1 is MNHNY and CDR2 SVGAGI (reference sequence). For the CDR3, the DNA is TGTGCCAGCGGAGTGGGGATTAACTATGGCTACACCTTC. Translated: CASGVGINYGYTF.

The DNA of the CDR3 is TGTGCCAGCACTGGGGACAGCAGCTCCTACGAGCAGTACTTC. This translates into CASTGDSSSYEQYF. This sequence joins TRBV2 and TRBJ2-7; TRBD1 matches at 7 bases. Germline-derived CDR1 and CDR2 are SNHLY and FYNNEI. Trimming at V came to 7 bases and at J to 0 bases, leaving 6 bases not matched to a gene. The CDR3 loop spans 14 amino acids.

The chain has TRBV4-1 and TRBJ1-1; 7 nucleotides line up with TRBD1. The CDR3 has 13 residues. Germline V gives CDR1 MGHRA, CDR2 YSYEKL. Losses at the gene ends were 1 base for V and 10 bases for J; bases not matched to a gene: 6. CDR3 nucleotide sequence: TGCGCCAGCAGCCAAGCGGCAGGGGGTCTAGCTTTCTTT. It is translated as CASSQAAGGLAFF.

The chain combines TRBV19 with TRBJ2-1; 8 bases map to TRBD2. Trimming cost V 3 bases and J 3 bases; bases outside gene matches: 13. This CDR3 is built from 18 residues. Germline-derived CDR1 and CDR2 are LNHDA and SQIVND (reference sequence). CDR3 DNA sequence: TGTGCCAGTAGTATTCGGCTAGCGGGCATGTTAAGCTACAATGAGCAGTTCTTC. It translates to CASSIRLAGMLSYNEQFF.

The CDR3 DNA sequence: TGTGCCAGCAGCTTAGGGGGGTGGGCAGGCGAATTCTTC. Residues: CASSLGGWAGEFF. The rearrangement links TRBV7-9 to TRBJ2-1; D may match TRBD1 or TRBD2 (5 bases each). The CDR3 runs to 13 residues. Per germline, CDR1 SEHNR and CDR2 FQNEAQ (reference sequence). Trimming removed 1 base at V and 16 bases at J, with 17 bases between.

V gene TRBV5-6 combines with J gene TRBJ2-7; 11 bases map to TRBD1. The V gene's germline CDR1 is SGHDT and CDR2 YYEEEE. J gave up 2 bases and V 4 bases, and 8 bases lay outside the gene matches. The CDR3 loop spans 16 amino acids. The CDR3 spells CASSRGAGQGAYEQYF. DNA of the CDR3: TGTGCCAGCAGCCGGGGCGCGGGACAGGGGGCCTACGAGCAGTACTTC.

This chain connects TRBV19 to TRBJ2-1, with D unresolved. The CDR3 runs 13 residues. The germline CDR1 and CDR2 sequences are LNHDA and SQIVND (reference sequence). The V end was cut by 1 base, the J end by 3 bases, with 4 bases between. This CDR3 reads CASSIAFYNEQFF. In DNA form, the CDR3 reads TGTGCCAGTAGTATAGCGTTCTACAATGAGCAGTTCTTC.

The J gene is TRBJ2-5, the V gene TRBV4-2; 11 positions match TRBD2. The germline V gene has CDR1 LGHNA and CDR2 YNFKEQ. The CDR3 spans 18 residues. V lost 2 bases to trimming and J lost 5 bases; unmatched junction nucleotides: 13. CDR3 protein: CASSQFPLAGGPGETQYF. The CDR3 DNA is TGTGCCAGCAGCCAATTCCCCCTAGCGGGGGGCCCGGGGGAGACCCAGTACTTC.

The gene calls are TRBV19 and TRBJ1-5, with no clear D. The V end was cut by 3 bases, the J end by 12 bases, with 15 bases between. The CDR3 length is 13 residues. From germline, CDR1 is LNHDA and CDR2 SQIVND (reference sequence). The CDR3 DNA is TGTGCCAGTAGTATCCTCCCCTCCTCCGACCAGCATTTT. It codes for CASSILPSSDQHF.

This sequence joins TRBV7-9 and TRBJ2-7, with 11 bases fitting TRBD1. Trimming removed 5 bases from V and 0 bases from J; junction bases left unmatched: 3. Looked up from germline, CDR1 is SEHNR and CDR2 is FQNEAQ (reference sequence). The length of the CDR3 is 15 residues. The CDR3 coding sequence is TGTGCCAGCAGCGGGGGGACAGGGGGCTCCTACGAGCAGTACTTC. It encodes CASSGGTGGSYEQYF.

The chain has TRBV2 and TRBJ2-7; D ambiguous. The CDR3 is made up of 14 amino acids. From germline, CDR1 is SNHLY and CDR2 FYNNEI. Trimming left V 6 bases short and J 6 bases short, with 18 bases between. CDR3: CASSLRPSPTEQYF. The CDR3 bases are TGTGCCAGCAGCCTGAGACCCAGCCCAACCGAGCAGTACTTC.

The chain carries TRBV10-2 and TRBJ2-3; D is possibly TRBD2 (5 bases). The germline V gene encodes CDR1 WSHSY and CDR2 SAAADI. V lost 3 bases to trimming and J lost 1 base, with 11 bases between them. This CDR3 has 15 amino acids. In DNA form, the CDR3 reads TGCGCCAGCAGTGAACCGGGAATGGGCACAGATACGCAGTATTTT. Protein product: CASSEPGMGTDTQYF.

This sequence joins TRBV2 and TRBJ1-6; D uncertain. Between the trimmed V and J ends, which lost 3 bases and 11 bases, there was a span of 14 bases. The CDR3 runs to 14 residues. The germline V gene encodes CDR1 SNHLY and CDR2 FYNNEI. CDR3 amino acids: CASSDGLPHPPLHF. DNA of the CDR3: TGTGCCAGCAGTGACGGTCTCCCCCATCCACCCCTCCACTTT.

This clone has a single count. CDR3 nucleotide sequence: TGTGCCAGCTCCCTGGGTCCCCCGAGGGCTCAGCCCCAGCATTTT. Its protein is CASSLGPPRAQPQHF. The rearrangement links TRBV18 to TRBJ1-5; no clear D gene. V was trimmed by 6 bases and J by 6 bases, leaving 18 bases between them. CDR1 is KGHSH and CDR2 is LQKENI in the germline V gene. The CDR3 spans 15 residues.

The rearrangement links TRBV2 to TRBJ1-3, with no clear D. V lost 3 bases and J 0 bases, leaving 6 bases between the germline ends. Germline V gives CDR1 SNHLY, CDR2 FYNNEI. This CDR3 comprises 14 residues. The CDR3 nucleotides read TGTGCCAGCAGTGATCACAGCTCTGGAAACACCATATATTTT. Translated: CASSDHSSGNTIYF.

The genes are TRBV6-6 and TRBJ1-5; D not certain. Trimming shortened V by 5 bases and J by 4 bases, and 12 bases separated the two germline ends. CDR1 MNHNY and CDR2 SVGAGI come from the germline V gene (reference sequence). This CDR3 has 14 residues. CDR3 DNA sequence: TGTGCCAGCAGTGCGGCCCTAGGGAATCAGCCCCAGCATTTT. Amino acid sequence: CASSAALGNQPQHF.

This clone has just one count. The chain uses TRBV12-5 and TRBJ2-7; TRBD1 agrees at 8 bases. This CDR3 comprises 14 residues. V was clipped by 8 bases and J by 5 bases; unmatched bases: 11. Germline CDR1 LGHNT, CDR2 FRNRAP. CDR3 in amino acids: CASSLDGTGNEQYF. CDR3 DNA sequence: TGTGCTAGTTCATTGGACGGGACAGGTAACGAGCAGTACTTC.

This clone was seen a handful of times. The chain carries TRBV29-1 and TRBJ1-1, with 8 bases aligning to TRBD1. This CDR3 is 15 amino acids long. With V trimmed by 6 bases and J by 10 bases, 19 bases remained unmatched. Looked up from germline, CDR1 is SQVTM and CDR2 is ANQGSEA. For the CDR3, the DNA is TGCAGCGTCCCCCGCTCCCGAGGTCAGGGGGCGGGAGCTTTCTTT. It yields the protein CSVPRSRGQGAGAFF.

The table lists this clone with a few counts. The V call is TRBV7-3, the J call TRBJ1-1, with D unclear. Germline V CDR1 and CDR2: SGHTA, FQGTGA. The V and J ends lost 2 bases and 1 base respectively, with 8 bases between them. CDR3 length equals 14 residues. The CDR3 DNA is TGTGCCAGCAGCTTAGGAGACTCGAACACTGAAGCTTTCTTT. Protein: CASSLGDSNTEAFF.

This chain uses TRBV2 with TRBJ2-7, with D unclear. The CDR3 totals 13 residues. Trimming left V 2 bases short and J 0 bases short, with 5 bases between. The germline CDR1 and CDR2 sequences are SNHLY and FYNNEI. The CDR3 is CASSEPFSYEQYF. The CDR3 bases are TGTGCCAGCAGTGAACCTTTCTCCTACGAGCAGTACTTC.

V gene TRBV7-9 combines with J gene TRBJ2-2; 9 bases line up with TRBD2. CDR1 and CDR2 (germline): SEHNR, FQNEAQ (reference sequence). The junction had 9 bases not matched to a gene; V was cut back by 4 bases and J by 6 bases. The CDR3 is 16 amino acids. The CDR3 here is CASSSSAGGVSGELFF. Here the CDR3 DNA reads TGTGCCAGCAGCTCCTCGGCGGGGGGGGTCTCCGGGGAGCTGTTTTTT.

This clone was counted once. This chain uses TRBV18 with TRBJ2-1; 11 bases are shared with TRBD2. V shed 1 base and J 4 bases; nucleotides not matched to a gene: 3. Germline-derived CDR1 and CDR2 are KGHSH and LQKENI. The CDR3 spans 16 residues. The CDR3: CASSPRGTSGYNEQFF. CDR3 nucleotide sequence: TGTGCCAGCTCACCACGGGGGACTAGCGGATACAATGAGCAGTTCTTC. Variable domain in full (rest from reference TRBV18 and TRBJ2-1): NAGVMQNPRHLVRRRGQEARLRCSPMKGHSHVYWYRQLPEEGLKFMVYLQKENIIDESGMPKERFSAEFPKEGPSILRIQQVVRGDSAAYFCASSPRGTSGYNEQFFGPGTRLTVL.

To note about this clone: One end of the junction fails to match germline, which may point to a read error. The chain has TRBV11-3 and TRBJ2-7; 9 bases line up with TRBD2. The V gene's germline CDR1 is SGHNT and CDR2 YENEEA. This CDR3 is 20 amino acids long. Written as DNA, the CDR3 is TGTGCCAGCAGCCTAGATCAATCGGAATTTAGCGGGGGACCGCATTGCGAGCAGTACTTC. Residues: CASSLDQSEFSGGPHCEQYF.

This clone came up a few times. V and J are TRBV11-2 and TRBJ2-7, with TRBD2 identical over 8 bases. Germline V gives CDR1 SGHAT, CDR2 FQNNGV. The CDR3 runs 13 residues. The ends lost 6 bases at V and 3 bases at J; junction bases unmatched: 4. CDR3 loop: CASRSTSGYEQYF. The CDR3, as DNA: TGTGCCAGCAGGTCAACTAGCGGCTACGAGCAGTACTTC.

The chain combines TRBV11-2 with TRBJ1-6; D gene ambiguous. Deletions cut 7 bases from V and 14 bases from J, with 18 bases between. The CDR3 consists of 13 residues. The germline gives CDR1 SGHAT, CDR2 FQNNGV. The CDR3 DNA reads TGTGCCAGCACTGCACAGCTGGAGGGCACCCTCCACTTT. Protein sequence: CASTAQLEGTLHF. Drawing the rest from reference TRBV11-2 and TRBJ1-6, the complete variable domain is EAGVAQSPRYKIIEKRQSVAFWCNPISGHATLYWYQQILGQGPKLLIQFQNNGVVDDSQLPKDRFSAERLKGVDSTLKIQPAKLEDSAVYLCASTAQLEGTLHFGNGTRLTVT.

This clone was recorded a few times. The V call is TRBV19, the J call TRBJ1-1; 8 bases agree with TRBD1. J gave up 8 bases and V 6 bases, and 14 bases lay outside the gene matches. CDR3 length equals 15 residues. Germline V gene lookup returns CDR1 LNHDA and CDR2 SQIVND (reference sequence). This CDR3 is CASRISGGSSMEAFF. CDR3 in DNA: TGTGCCAGTAGGATCTCAGGGGGCTCAAGTATGGAAGCTTTCTTT.

The CDR3 protein is CASSPPTSGYTF. The CDR3 DNA reads as TGTGCCAGCTCACCTCCGACCAGTGGCTACACCTTC. The chain carries TRBV18 and TRBJ1-2; D remains ambiguous. Per germline, CDR1 KGHSH and CDR2 LQKENI. There are 12 residues in the CDR3. Trimming stripped 3 bases from V and 7 bases from J, with 9 bases between. The full variable domain, its missing parts supplied by reference TRBV18 and TRBJ1-2, is NAGVMQNPRHLVRRRGQEARLRCSPMKGHSHVYWYRQLPEEGLKFMVYLQKENIIDESGMPKERFSAEFPKEGPSILRIQQVVRGDSAAYFCASSPPTSGYTFGSGTRLTVV.

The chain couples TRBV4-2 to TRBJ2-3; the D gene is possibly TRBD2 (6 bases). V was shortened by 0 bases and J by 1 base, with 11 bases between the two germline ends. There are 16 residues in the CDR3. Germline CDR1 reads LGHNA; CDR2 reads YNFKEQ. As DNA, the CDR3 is TGTGCCAGCAGCCAAGATGCGGGACGCCGCACAGATACGCAGTATTTT. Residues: CASSQDAGRRTDTQYF.

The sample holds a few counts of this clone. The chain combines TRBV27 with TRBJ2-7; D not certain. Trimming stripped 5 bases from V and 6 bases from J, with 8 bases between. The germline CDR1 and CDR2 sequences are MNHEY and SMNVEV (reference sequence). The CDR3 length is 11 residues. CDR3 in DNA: TGTGCCAGCAGTGAGTACGGCGAGCAGTACTTC. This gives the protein CASSEYGEQYF.

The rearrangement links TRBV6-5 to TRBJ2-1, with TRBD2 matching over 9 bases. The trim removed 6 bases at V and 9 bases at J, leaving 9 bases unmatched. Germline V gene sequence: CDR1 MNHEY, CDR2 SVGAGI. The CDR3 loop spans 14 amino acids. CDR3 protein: CASRYSGGGVEQFF. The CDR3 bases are TGTGCCAGCAGATATAGCGGGGGTGGGGTTGAGCAGTTCTTC.

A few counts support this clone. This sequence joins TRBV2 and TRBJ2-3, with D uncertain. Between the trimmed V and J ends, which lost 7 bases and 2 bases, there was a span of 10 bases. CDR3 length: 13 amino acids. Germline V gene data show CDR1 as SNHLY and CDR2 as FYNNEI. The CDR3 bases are TGTGCCAGCAACGCCCCCCTCACAGATACGCAGTATTTT. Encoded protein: CASNAPLTDTQYF.